This T cell receptor beta chain was sequenced during a study of T cells in women clearing cervical HPV infection. Study-wide points: It is unknown whether associations predate infection; no effector/memory or HPV-specific sorting. TRBV6-7 relative abundance averaged approximately 0.1% in cases and about 0.15% in controls.

Of note for this clone: The target antigen is unknown. Read sequence stops 3 residues before the CDR3 end, and the germline J gene provides the missing end.

Sequencing was performed with immunoSEQ multiplex PCR; in TCRdb, only in-frame clones are kept and a portion is missing. The sample holds tens of thousands of clones. The CDR3 is made up of 14 amino acids. The junction had 9 bases not matched to a gene; V was cut back by 3 bases and J by 9 bases. Germline assignment: CDR1 DFQATT and CDR2 SNEGSKA (reference sequence). This chain joins TRBV20-1 and TRBJ2-1; 9 bases fit TRBD2. Sequencing used blood buffy coat. The sequence derives from a woman aged 18-69 years with a cervical HPV16 infection that either progressed to CIN3+ or cleared (not recorded which). CDR3 residues: CSARMGGRASEQFF. CDR3 bases read: TGCAGTGCTAGGATGGGCGGGAGGGCCAGTGAG.